These 26 T cell receptor beta chains were sequenced from one sample in a study of T cell responses to AZD1222 COVID-19 vaccine (dated by TCRdb to the early 2020s). Library prep was done by the immunoSEQ multiplex PCR assay. The table comes from immuneACCESS by way of TCRdb, which keeps in-frame sequences with V and J called. Part of the clones is missing from these tables; in studies checked, under half for an unresolved V gene and the rest for unknown reasons. This sample gives 110,000 or so clones in total; roughly 89% of them show up just once. The top ten clones comprise 44% of the sample. The sample's time point label, in plain terms: about 28 days (+/-7) after the second vaccine dose. Material: peripheral blood, obtained 28 days after the second AZD1222 dose. These receptors were collected from an adult who received the AZD1222 COVID-19 vaccine.

DNA for the CDR3: TGCGCCAGCAGCATCCGGGACCCCAATGGCTACACCTTC. Translated, it gives CASSIRDPNGYTF. The V gene is TRBV5-1, the J gene TRBJ1-2; tentative D call: TRBD1 (5 bases). V lost 4 bases and J 6 bases, leaving 13 bases between the germline ends. The CDR3 runs to 13 residues. Germline lookup yields CDR1 SGHRS and CDR2 YFSETQ.

The CDR3 spells CASTPGGGALGYTF. The CDR3 bases are TGTGCCAGTACTCCTGGAGGGGGGGCGCTTGGCTACACCTTC. The V and J genes are TRBV19 and TRBJ1-2, with D possibly TRBD1 on 6 matching bases. CDR3 length equals 14 residues. The germline gives CDR1 LNHDA, CDR2 SQIVND (reference sequence). The germline V and J ends were trimmed by 7 bases and 7 bases, with 19 bases remaining between them.

V gene TRBV15 combines with J gene TRBJ1-4; D is possibly TRBD1 (6 bases). Germline CDR1 LNHNV, CDR2 YYDKDF (reference sequence). The CDR3 length is 16 residues. V lost 2 bases and J lost 8, with 18 bases in between. CDR3 coding DNA: TGTGCCACCAGCAGAAACAAACAGGGAGGAGGAGAAAAACTGTTTTTT. Its protein is CATSRNKQGGGEKLFF.

The V gene is TRBV10-3, the J gene TRBJ1-5; D is perhaps TRBD1 (5 bases). Germline-derived CDR1 and CDR2 are ENHRY and SYGVKD. With 7 bases removed from V and 6 bases from J, the gap between germline ends came to 13 bases. This CDR3 spans 13 amino acids. DNA for the CDR3: TGTGCCATCACTGCGGGGGGGACTCAGCCCCAGCATTTT. Encoded protein: CAITAGGTQPQHF.

This chain joins TRBV14 and TRBJ2-3; possible D gene TRBD2, 6 bases. This CDR3 region has 19 residues. V gave up 0 bases and J gave up 1 base, with 20 bases separating them. Germline CDR1 reads SGHDN; CDR2 reads FVKESK. In nucleotides, the CDR3 is TGTGCCAGCAGCCAAGACCTTGGGGTCTTAGCGGTACGCACAGATACGCAGTATTTT. Translated: CASSQDLGVLAVRTDTQYF. Variable domain in full (rest from reference TRBV14 and TRBJ2-3): EAGVTQFPSHSVIEKGQTVTLRCDPISGHDNLYWYRRVMGKEIKFLLHFVKESKQDESGMPNNRFLAERTGGTYSTLKVQPAELEDSGVYFCASSQDLGVLAVRTDTQYFGPGTRLTVL.

The chain employs TRBV6-1 and TRBJ1-2; weak D call: TRBD1 (5 bases). The CDR3 spans 13 residues. In germline, CDR1 is MNHNS, CDR2 SASEGT. Deletions cut 2 bases from V and 8 bases from J, with 12 bases between. The CDR3: CASSERPGYGYTF. Written as DNA, the CDR3 is TGTGCCAGCAGTGAAAGGCCAGGGTACGGCTACACCTTC.

The chain couples TRBV19 to TRBJ1-1; D gene ambiguous. Trimming took off 10 bases at V and 5 bases at J, with 17 bases between the two ends. The CDR3 consists of 13 residues. CDR1 is LNHDA and CDR2 is SQIVND in the germline V gene (reference sequence). The CDR3: CATTLGGGTEAFF. The CDR3 DNA sequence: TGTGCCACGACCCTGGGAGGAGGAACTGAAGCTTTCTTT.

This clone has just a few counts. The V gene is TRBV11-2, the J gene TRBJ2-7, with 15 bases matching TRBD2. The trim removed 6 bases at V and 2 bases at J, leaving 2 bases unmatched. The CDR3 runs 15 residues. Germline-derived CDR1 and CDR2 are SGHAT and FQNNGV. CDR3: CASRGTSGRTYEQYF. The DNA for the CDR3 is TGTGCCAGCAGGGGGACTAGCGGGAGGACCTACGAGCAGTACTTC.

The gene calls are TRBV19 and TRBJ1-1; D unclear. Trimming pared 5 bases from V and 4 bases from J, leaving 14 bases between. The CDR3 is 14 amino acids. Germline V gene sequence: CDR1 LNHDA, CDR2 SQIVND (reference sequence). The CDR3 spells CASSSTPGSTEAFF. The CDR3 nucleotides are TGTGCCAGTAGTTCTACCCCGGGGTCCACTGAAGCTTTCTTT.

CDR3 in DNA: TGTGCCAGCAGCCTTGGAGGAATAGGGGGGGCGTACCAGCCCCAGCATTTT. The encoded protein is CASSLGGIGGAYQPQHF. V gene TRBV5-6 combines with J gene TRBJ1-5; the D gene is possibly TRBD1 (6 bases). V was trimmed by 4 bases and J by 7 bases, leaving 24 bases between them. Germline V lookup: CDR1 SGHDT, CDR2 YYEEEE. The length of the CDR3 is 17 residues.

The chain links TRBV6-5 to TRBJ1-5; D is perhaps TRBD1 (6 bases). The germline V gene encodes CDR1 MNHEY and CDR2 SVGAGI. V was shortened by 6 bases and J by 0 bases, with 12 bases between the two germline ends. The CDR3 extends over 15 amino acids. CDR3 DNA: TGTGCCAGCAGGGACAGCGTGGATAGCAATCAGCCCCAGCATTTT. This gives the protein CASRDSVDSNQPQHF.

The genes are TRBV19 and TRBJ2-7; D not certain. Trimming stripped 9 bases from V and 2 bases from J, with 14 bases between. This CDR3 comprises 13 residues. The V gene's germline CDR1 is LNHDA and CDR2 SQIVND (reference sequence). As DNA, the CDR3 is TGTGCCAGGAAGACATTCGTCCCCTACGAGCAGTACTTC. Amino acid sequence: CARKTFVPYEQYF.

This sequence joins TRBV7-7 and TRBJ2-1; possibly TRBD2 for D (6 bases). CDR1 and CDR2 (germline): SSHAT, FNYEAQ (reference sequence). V lost 3 bases and J 9 bases, leaving 15 bases between the germline ends. CDR3 length: 14 residues. CDR3 in amino acids: CASSLDGSLSEQFF. The CDR3 DNA reads TGTGCCAGCAGCTTGGACGGGAGCTTATCTGAGCAGTTCTTC.

V usage is TRBV30 and J usage is TRBJ1-5, with TRBD1 as a possible D gene (6 bases). Trimming pared 2 bases from V and 3 bases from J, leaving 17 bases between. Germline CDR1 GTSNPN, CDR2 SVGIG (reference sequence). This CDR3 spans 16 amino acids. DNA for the CDR3: TGTGCCTGGAGTACCCTTGGAAGGGGGGACAATCAGCCCCAGCATTTT. Its protein is CAWSTLGRGDNQPQHF.

The chain couples TRBV18 to TRBJ2-3; a possible D gene is TRBD2 (5 bases). Trimming took 6 bases from V and 4 from J, leaving 11 bases between them. The CDR3 runs to 13 residues. CDR1 and CDR2 from the germline V gene are KGHSH and LQKENI. DNA for the CDR3: TGTGCCAGCTCCCCGGGGTTCTCAGATACGCAGTATTTT. Amino acid sequence: CASSPGFSDTQYF.

The gene calls are TRBV10-3 and TRBJ2-7; the match to TRBD2 covers 8 bases. The J segment lost 0 bases and the V segment lost 6 bases, leaving 4 bases of the junction unmatched. The CDR3 is made up of 14 amino acids. The germline CDR1 and CDR2 sequences are ENHRY and SYGVKD. CDR3 region: CAIRVSGSSYEQYF. DNA of the CDR3: TGTGCCATCAGAGTAAGCGGGAGCTCCTACGAGCAGTACTTC.

The chain has TRBV9 and TRBJ2-2; D call uncertain. The CDR3 totals 14 residues. Trimming removed 0 bases from V and 6 bases from J, with 9 bases in between. Looked up from germline, CDR1 is SGDLS and CDR2 is YYNGEE. The CDR3 DNA follows: TGTGCCAGCAGCGTAGAAAGGGATGCCGGGGAGCTGTTTTTT. It encodes CASSVERDAGELFF.

CDR3 sequence: CASSPETTNSPLHF. Here the CDR3 DNA reads TGCGCCAGCAGCCCTGAAACGACTAATTCACCCCTCCACTTT. The rearrangement uses TRBV4-1 and TRBJ1-6; D gene ambiguous. Trimming removed 4 bases at V and 6 bases at J, with 10 bases between. Per germline, CDR1 MGHRA and CDR2 YSYEKL. The CDR3 is 14 residues long.

The chain combines TRBV18 with TRBJ2-4; D is ambiguous. With 1 base removed from V and 1 base from J, the gap between germline ends came to 14 bases. CDR1 and CDR2 (germline): KGHSH, LQKENI. This CDR3 comprises 17 residues. The CDR3 loop reads CASSPLNAFSAKNIQYF. The CDR3 DNA reads TGTGCCAGCTCACCACTCAACGCGTTTTCGGCCAAAAACATTCAGTACTTC.

The chain has TRBV3-1 (or the pseudogene TRBV3-2) and TRBJ2-1; D perhaps matches TRBD2 (6 bases). The V end lost 4 bases, the J end lost 9 bases, and 10 bases lay between the germline ends. CDR1 and CDR2 from the germline V gene are LGHDT and YNNKEL (reference sequence). This CDR3 is 12 amino acids long. The CDR3 bases are TGTGCCAGCAGCCTCCGACTAGGTGAGCAGTTCTTC. It specifies CASSLRLGEQFF.

This clone was recorded many times. The chain links TRBV7-9 to TRBJ2-5; D gene ambiguous. V was cut by 5 bases and J by 5 bases, with 9 bases left in between. From germline, CDR1 is SEHNR and CDR2 FQNEAQ (reference sequence). This CDR3 comprises 12 residues. In nucleotides, the CDR3 is TGTGCCAGCAGCCGCATATGGGAGACCCAGTACTTC. Translated: CASSRIWETQYF. The entire variable domain, with the rest obtained from reference TRBV7-9 and TRBJ2-5, is as follows: DTGVSQNPRHKITKRGQNVTFRCDPISEHNRLYWYRQTLGQGPEFLTYFQNEAQLEKSRLLSDRFSAERPKGSFSTLEIQRTEQGDSAMYLCASSRIWETQYFGPGTRLLVL.

The chain is built from TRBV28 and TRBJ1-1, with D hard to call. The ends were cut back, 6 bases at V and 0 bases at J, with 11 bases in the middle. The germline CDR1 and CDR2 sequences are MDHEN and SYDVKM. The CDR3 is 14 residues long. For the CDR3, the DNA is TGTGCCAGCAGACCCGGGAGGCTGAACACTGAAGCTTTCTTT. Its translation is CASRPGRLNTEAFF.

V gene TRBV27 combines with J gene TRBJ2-1; 8 bases agree with TRBD2. V lost 8 bases to trimming and J lost 9 bases; unmatched junction nucleotides: 12. The length of the CDR3 is 14 residues. Germline assignment: CDR1 MNHEY and CDR2 SMNVEV (reference sequence). The DNA of the CDR3 is TGTGCCAGCCAGGGACTAGTAATGTCAAGTGAGCAGTTCTTC. As protein: CASQGLVMSSEQFF.

This chain's CDR3 is CASIGQGGRMNTEAFF. The CDR3 bases are TGTGCCAGCATCGGACAGGGAGGTCGGATGAACACTGAAGCTTTCTTT. V gene TRBV25-1 combines with J gene TRBJ1-1, with 8 bases fitting TRBD1. CDR1 is MGHDK and CDR2 is SYGVNS in the germline V gene. This CDR3 is built from 16 residues. V dropped 7 bases and J dropped 0; count of bases not matched to a gene: 10.

The chain recombines TRBV19 with TRBJ1-2; 12 bases agree with TRBD1. Trimming at V came to 4 bases and at J to 6 bases, leaving 9 bases not matched to a gene. The CDR3 length is 16 residues. Per germline, CDR1 LNHDA and CDR2 SQIVND (reference sequence). The CDR3 nucleotides are TGTGCCAGTAGTAAAACCGGGACAGGGGGCCAGCATGGCTACACCTTC. It yields the protein CASSKTGTGGQHGYTF.

The gene calls are TRBV7-9 and TRBJ2-7; no firm D call. Germline-derived CDR1 and CDR2 are SEHNR and FQNEAQ (reference sequence). The CDR3 covers 13 residues. V lost 1 base to trimming and J lost 7 bases, with 11 bases between them. The CDR3 bases are TGTGCCAGCAGCTTAGAGGGATTACGTGAGCAGTACTTC. It encodes CASSLEGLREQYF.